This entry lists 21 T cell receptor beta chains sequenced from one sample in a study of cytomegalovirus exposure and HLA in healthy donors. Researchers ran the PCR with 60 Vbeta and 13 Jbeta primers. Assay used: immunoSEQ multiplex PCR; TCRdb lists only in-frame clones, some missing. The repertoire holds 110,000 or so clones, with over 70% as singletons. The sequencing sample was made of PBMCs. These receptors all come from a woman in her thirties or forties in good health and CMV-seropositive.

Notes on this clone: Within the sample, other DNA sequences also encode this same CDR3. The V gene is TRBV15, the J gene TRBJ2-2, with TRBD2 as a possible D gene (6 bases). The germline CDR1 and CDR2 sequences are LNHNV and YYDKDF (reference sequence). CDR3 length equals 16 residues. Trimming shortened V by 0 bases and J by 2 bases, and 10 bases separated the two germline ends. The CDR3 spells CATSRDLRGNTGELFF. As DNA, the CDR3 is TGTGCCACCAGCAGAGATTTGCGGGGAAACACCGGGGAGCTGTTTTTT.

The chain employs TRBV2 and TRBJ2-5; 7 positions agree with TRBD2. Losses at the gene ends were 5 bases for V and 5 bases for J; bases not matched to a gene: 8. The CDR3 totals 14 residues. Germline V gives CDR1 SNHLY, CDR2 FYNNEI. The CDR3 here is CASSFSTSAETQYF. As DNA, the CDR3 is TGTGCCAGCAGTTTCTCTACTAGCGCGGAGACCCAGTACTTC. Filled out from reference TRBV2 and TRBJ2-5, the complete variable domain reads EPEVTQTPSHQVTQMGQEVILRCVPISNHLYFYWYRQILGQKVEFLVSFYNNEISEKSEIFDDQFSVERPDGSNFTLKIRSTKLEDSAMYFCASSFSTSAETQYFGPGTRLLVL.

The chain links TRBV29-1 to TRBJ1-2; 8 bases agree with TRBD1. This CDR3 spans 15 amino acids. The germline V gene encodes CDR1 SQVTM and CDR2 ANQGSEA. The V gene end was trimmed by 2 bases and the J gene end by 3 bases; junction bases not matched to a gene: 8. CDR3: CSVESRYRGDYGYTF. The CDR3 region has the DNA TGCAGCGTTGAATCTCGGTACAGGGGGGACTATGGCTACACCTTC. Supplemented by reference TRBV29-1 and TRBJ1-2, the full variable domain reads SAVISQKPSRDICQRGTSLTIQCQVDSQVTMMFWYRQQPGQSLTLIATANQGSEATYESGFVIDKFPISRPNLTFSTLTVSNMSPEDSSIYLCSVESRYRGDYGYTFGSGTRLTVV.

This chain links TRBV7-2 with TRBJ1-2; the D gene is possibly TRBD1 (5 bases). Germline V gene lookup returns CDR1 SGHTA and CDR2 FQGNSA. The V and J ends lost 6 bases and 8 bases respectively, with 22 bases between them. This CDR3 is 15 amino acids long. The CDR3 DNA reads TGTGCCAGCAGAAAGGGGAACAGTGATACGTGGGGCTACACCTTC. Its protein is CASRKGNSDTWGYTF.

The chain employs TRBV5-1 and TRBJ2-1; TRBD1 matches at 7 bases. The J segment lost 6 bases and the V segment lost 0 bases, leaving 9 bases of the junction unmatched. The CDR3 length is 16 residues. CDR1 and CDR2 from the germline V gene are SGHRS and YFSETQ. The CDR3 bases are TGCGCCAGCAGCTTGGGGAAACAGGGGATATCCAATGAGCAGTTCTTC. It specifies CASSLGKQGISNEQFF. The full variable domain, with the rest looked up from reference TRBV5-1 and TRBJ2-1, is KAGVTQTPRYLIKTRGQQVTLSCSPISGHRSVSWYQQTPGQGLQFLFEYFSETQRNKGNFPGRFSGRQFSNSRSEMNVSTLELGDSALYLCASSLGKQGISNEQFFGPGTRLTVL.

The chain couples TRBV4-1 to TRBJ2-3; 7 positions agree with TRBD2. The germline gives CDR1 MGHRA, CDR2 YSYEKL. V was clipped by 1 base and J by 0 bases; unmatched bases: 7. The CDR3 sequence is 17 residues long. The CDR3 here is CASSQGPGGSSTDTQYF. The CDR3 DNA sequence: TGCGCCAGCAGCCAAGGACCGGGAGGATCTAGCACAGATACGCAGTATTTT.

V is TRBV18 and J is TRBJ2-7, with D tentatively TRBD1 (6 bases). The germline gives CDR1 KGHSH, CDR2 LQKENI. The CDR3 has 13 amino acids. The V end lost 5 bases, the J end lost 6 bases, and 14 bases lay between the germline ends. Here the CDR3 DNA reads TGTGCCAGCTCAACCGCACAGGGTCGCGAGCAGTACTTC. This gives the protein CASSTAQGREQYF.

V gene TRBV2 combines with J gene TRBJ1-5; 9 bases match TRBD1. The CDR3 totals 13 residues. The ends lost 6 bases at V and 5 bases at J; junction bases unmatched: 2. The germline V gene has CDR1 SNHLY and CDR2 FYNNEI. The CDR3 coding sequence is TGTGCCAGCAGGGGGACAGGGTATCAGCCCCAGCATTTT. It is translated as CASRGTGYQPQHF.

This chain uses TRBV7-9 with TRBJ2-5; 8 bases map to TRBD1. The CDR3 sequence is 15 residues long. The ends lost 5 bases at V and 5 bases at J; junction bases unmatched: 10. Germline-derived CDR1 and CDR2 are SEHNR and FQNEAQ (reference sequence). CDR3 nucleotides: TGTGCCAGCAGCCGTGGACAGGGAACTTCTGAGACCCAGTACTTC. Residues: CASSRGQGTSETQYF. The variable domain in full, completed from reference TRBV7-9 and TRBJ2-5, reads DTGVSQNPRHKITKRGQNVTFRCDPISEHNRLYWYRQTLGQGPEFLTYFQNEAQLEKSRLLSDRFSAERPKGSFSTLEIQRTEQGDSAMYLCASSRGQGTSETQYFGPGTRLLVL.

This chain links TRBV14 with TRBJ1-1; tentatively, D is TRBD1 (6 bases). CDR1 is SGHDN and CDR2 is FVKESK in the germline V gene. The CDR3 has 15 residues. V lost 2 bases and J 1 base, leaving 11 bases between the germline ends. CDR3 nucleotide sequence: TGTGCCAGCAGCCAATATGTGACAGGGAACACTGAAGCTTTCTTT. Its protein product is CASSQYVTGNTEAFF.

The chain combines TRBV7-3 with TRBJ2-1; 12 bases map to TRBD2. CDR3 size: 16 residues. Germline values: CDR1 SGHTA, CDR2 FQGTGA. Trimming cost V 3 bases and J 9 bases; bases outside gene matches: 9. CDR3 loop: CASSFQLAGGLVEQFF. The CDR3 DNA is TGTGCCAGCAGCTTTCAACTAGCGGGAGGATTGGTTGAGCAGTTCTTC.

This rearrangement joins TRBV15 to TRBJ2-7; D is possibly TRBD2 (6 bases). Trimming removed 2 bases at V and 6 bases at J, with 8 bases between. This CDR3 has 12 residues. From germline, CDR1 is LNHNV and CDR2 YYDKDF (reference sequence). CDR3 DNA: TGTGCCACCAGCAGACATAGCGGCGAGCAGTACTTC. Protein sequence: CATSRHSGEQYF.

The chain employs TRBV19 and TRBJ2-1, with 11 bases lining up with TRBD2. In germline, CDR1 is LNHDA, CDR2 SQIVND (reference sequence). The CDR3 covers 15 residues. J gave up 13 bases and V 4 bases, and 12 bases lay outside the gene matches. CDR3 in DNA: TGTGCCAGTAGTACGAAAACTAGCGGGGGAATCGCTCAGTTCTTC. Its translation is CASSTKTSGGIAQFF.

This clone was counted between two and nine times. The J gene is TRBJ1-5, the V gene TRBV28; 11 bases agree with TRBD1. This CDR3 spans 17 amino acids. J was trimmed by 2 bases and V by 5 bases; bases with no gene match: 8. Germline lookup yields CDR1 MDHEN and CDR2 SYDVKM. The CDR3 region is CASSSGQGAVGNQPQHF. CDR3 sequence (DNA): TGTGCCAGCAGTAGCGGACAGGGGGCAGTAGGCAATCAGCCCCAGCATTTT.

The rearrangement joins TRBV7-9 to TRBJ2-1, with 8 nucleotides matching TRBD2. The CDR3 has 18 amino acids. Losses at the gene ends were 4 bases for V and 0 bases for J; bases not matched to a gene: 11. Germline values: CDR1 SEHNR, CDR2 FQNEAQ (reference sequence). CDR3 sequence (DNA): TGTGCCAGCAGCTCTGGGCTCACTAGCGGCCCCTCCTACAATGAGCAGTTCTTC. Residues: CASSSGLTSGPSYNEQFF.

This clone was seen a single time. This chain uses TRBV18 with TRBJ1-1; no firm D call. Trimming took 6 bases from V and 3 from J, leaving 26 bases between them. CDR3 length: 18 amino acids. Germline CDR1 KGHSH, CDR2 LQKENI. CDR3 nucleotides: TGTGCCAGCTCTACCATTTCGAACCGAGGGCGGAAAGACACTGAAGCTTTCTTT. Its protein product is CASSTISNRGRKDTEAFF. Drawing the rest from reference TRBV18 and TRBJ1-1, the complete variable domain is NAGVMQNPRHLVRRRGQEARLRCSPMKGHSHVYWYRQLPEEGLKFMVYLQKENIIDESGMPKERFSAEFPKEGPSILRIQQVVRGDSAAYFCASSTISNRGRKDTEAFFGQGTRLTVV.

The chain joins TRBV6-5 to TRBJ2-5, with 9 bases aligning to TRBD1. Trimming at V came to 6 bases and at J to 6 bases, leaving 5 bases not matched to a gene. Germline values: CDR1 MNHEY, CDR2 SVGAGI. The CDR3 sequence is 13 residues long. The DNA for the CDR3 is TGTGCCAGCAGCGACAGGGGGTGGAAGACCCAGTACTTC. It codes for CASSDRGWKTQYF.

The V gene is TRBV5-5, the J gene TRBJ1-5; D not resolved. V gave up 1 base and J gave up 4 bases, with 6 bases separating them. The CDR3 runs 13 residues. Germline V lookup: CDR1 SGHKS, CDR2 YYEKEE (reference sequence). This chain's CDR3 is CASSLTRNQPQHF. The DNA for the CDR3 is TGTGCCAGCAGCTTGACCAGGAATCAGCCCCAGCATTTT.

CDR3 protein: CASSLLAGYNEQFF. The CDR3 DNA is TGTGCCAGCAGTTTACTGGCGGGGTACAATGAGCAGTTCTTC. V and J are TRBV27 and TRBJ2-1; D is possibly TRBD2 (6 bases). Trimming removed 2 bases from V and 4 bases from J, with 9 bases in between. The CDR3 has 14 residues. Germline V gene sequence: CDR1 MNHEY, CDR2 SMNVEV (reference sequence).

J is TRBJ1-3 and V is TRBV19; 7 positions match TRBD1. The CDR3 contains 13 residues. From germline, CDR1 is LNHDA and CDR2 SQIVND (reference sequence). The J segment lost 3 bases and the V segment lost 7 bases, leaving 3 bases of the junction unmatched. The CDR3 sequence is CASTRGNGNTIYF. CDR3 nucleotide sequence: TGTGCCAGTACCAGGGGGAATGGAAACACCATATATTTT.

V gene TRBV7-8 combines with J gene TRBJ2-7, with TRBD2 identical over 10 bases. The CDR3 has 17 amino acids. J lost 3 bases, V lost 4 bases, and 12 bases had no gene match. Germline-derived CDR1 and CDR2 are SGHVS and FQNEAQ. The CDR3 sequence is CASSSMGSGGRIYEQYF. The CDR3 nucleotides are TGTGCCAGCAGCTCGATGGGTAGCGGGGGGCGGATCTACGAGCAGTACTTC.